This TCR beta chain was captured in a study of blood T cells in healthy people across ages. Study-level results: In the absence of known donor CMV status, changes in expanded clonotypes were possibly confounded.

Trimming pared 6 bases from V and 2 bases from J, leaving 12 bases between. This CDR3 is built from 13 residues. Germline V gives CDR1 SQVTM, CDR2 ANQGSEA. This clonotype was seen repeatedly, ten times or more. Its antigen is unidentified. Primed by a sample-barcoded 5' primer and a J-beta primer mix, a second PCR proceeded for about 6 to 12 cycles. The template-switch adaptor, which had 12 random nucleotides, put a tag on each cDNA molecule. TCRdb re-analysed the 5' RACE reads in MiXCR, keeping a single row per CDR3 protein. The data contain under 850,000 distinct CDR3 sequences, roughly 40% of them singletons.

Sequencing was done on a sample of blood. This receptor was identified in a man younger than 35 in good health. V and J are TRBV29-1 and TRBJ2-3; tentative D call: TRBD1 (6 bases). The CDR3 loop reads CSVLGGNTDTQYF. CDR3 bases: TGCAGCGTCCTAGGGGGAAACACAGATACGCAGTATTTT.